Shown below are 5 T cell receptor beta chains from a single sample sequenced in a study of T cell responses to AZD1222 COVID-19 vaccine (dated by TCRdb to about 2021). The library was generated by the immunoSEQ multiplex PCR assay. The immuneACCESS repertoire file appears here via TCRdb, limited to in-frame rearrangements. These files lack a portion of the clones; in checked studies, under half of the deficit traces to unresolved V genes, and the cause of the others is not known. In all, the sample holds 150,000 to 200,000 clones, and about 91% of those were seen once. Approximately 0.49% of the sample goes to the ten largest clones. The sample's time point label, in plain terms: baseline before first vaccination. The sequenced sample was peripheral blood, obtained on day 0 of AZD1222 vaccination. These TCRs come from an adult in good health.

The genes are TRBV19 and TRBJ2-2; no clear D gene. Germline V gives CDR1 LNHDA, CDR2 SQIVND (reference sequence). The CDR3 contains 13 residues. The CDR3 spells CVSSKLNTGELFF. CDR3 nucleotide sequence: TGTGTATCTTCGAAGCTGAACACCGGGGAGCTGTTTTTT.

The V gene is TRBV9, the J gene TRBJ1-1, with a weak D call TRBD1 (5 bases). The ends were cut back, 2 bases at V and 11 bases at J, with 19 bases in the middle. This CDR3 is 14 amino acids long. Germline lookup yields CDR1 SGDLS and CDR2 YYNGEE. In DNA, the CDR3 is TGTGCCAGCAGCGTCGCTCCGGGACCTCAAGGGGCTTTCTTT. The encoded protein is CASSVAPGPQGAFF.

In regard to this clone: One junction end does not reproduce the germline sequence, and a read error may be involved. This rearrangement joins TRBV20-1 to TRBJ1-2; D might be TRBD1 (6 bases). The germline gives CDR1 DFQATT, CDR2 SNEGSKA (reference sequence). This CDR3 comprises 10 residues. CDR3 coding DNA: TGCAGTGCTGGAAGGGACCGGGACATCTTC. Its protein is CSAGRDRDIF.

The V call is TRBV29-1, the J call TRBJ1-2; D might be TRBD1 (5 bases). The germline V gene has CDR1 SQVTM and CDR2 ANQGSEA. Deletions cut 3 bases from V and 8 bases from J, with 13 bases between. CDR3 length: 12 residues. The CDR3: CSVDRQGSGYTF. CDR3 coding DNA: TGCAGCGTTGACCGGCAGGGAAGCGGCTACACCTTC.

The rearrangement joins TRBV28 to TRBJ1-2; the D is unclear. Germline V lookup: CDR1 MDHEN, CDR2 SYDVKM. Trimming cost V 8 bases and J 5 bases, with 18 bases left between them. This CDR3 is 14 amino acids long. Written as DNA, the CDR3 is TGTGCCAGCGCCCTCATACCCGGCGGATATGGCTACACCTTC. Amino acid sequence: CASALIPGGYGYTF.